This TCR beta chain was sequenced in a study of cytomegalovirus exposure and HLA in healthy donors. PCR amplification relied on 60 Vbeta primers (plus 13 Jbeta primers). Here immunoSEQ multiplex PCR was the method, and the copy in TCRdb shows in-frame clones only, minus some. Found here are roughly 57,000 clones; the top ten clones hold more than 10%. As concerns this clone: The antigen is not known.

Study-wide results and limits: For presence/absence analyses, sequencing depth was assumed to be roughly uniform across donors. The HLA-A and HLA-B alleles of most subjects were reportedly predicted accurately from TCR beta sequences. TCR beta chain V- and J-gene trimming was linked, in a later analysis, to a missense variant in DCLRE1C.

This TCR came from a woman younger than 45 in good health and CMV-seropositive. The sample consisted of PBMCs.

The CDR3 DNA reads as TGTGCCAGTAGTATGGGACATCCGAACACTGAAGCTTTCTTT. Translated: CASSMGHPNTEAFF. The chain is built from TRBV19 and TRBJ1-1; tentatively, D is TRBD1 (6 bases). Trimming took 3 bases from V and 1 from J, leaving 9 bases between them. The CDR3 covers 14 residues. The germline V gene has CDR1 LNHDA and CDR2 SQIVND (reference sequence).